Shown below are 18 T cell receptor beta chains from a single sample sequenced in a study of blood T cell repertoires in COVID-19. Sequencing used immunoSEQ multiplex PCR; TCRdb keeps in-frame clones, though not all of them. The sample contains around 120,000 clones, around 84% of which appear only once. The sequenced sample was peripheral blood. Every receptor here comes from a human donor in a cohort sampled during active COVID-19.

The CDR3 sequence is CASSLSGDPYEQYF. The CDR3 DNA follows: TGCGCCAGCAGCTTGTCGGGAGACCCCTACGAGCAGTACTTC. This chain connects TRBV5-1 to TRBJ2-7; perhaps TRBD2 as D (6 bases). V was shortened by 1 base and J by 2 bases, with 10 bases between the two germline ends. This CDR3 has 14 amino acids. Germline lookup yields CDR1 SGHRS and CDR2 YFSETQ. The variable domain in full, completed from reference TRBV5-1 and TRBJ2-7, reads KAGVTQTPRYLIKTRGQQVTLSCSPISGHRSVSWYQQTPGQGLQFLFEYFSETQRNKGNFPGRFSGRQFSNSRSEMNVSTLELGDSALYLCASSLSGDPYEQYFGPGTRLTVT.

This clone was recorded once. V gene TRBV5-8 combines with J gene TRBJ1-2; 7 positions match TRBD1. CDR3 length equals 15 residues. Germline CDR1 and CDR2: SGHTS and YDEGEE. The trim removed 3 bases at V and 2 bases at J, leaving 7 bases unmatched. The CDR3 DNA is TGTGCCAGCAGCTACCGGACAGGAACGAACTATGGCTACACCTTC. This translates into CASSYRTGTNYGYTF.

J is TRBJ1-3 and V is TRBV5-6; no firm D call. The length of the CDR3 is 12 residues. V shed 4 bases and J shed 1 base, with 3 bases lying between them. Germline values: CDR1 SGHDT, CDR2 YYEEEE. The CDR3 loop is CASSESGNTIYF. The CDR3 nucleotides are TGTGCCAGCAGCGAGTCTGGAAACACCATATATTTT.

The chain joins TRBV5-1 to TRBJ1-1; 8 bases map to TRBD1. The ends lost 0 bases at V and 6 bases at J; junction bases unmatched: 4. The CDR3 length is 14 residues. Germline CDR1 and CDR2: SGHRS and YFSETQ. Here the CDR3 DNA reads TGCGCCAGCAGCTTGGGGACAGGGATAGCTGAAGCTTTCTTT. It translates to CASSLGTGIAEAFF.

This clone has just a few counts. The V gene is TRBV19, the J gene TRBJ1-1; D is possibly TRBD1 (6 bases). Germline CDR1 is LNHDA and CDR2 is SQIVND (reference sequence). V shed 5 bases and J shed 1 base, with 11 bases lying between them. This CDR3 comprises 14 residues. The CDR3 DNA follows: TGTGCCAGTAGTCAACAGGGTGGGAACACTGAAGCTTTCTTT. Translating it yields CASSQQGGNTEAFF.

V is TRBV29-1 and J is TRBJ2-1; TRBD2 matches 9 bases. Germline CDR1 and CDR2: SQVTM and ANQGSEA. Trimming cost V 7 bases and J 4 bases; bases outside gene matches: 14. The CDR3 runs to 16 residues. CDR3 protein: CSGEAGGPTTYNEQFF. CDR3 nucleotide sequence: TGCAGCGGGGAAGCGGGAGGTCCCACCACGTACAATGAGCAGTTCTTC.

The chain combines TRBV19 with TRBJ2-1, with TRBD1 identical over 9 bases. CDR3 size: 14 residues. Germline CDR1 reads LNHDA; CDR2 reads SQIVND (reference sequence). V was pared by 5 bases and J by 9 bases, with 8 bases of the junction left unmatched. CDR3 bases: TGTGCCAGTAGTTATGACAGGGGGATTAGTGAGCAGTTCTTC. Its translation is CASSYDRGISEQFF.

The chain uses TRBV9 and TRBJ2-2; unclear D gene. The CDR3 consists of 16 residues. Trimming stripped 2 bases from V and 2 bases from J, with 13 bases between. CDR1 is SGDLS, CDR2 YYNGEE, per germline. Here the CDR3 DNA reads TGTGCCAGCAGCGTTCGCGGAGTGTCCAACACCGGGGAGCTGTTTTTT. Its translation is CASSVRGVSNTGELFF.

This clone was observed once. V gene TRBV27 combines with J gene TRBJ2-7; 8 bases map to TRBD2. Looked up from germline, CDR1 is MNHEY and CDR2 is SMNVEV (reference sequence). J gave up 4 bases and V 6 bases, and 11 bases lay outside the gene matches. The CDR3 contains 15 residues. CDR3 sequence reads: CASSPRGGYGYEQYF. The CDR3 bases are TGTGCCAGCAGCCCACGGGGGGGGTATGGTTACGAGCAGTACTTC.

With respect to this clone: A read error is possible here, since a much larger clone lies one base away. In nucleotides, the CDR3 is TGTGCCAGCAGCTTAGAGCGGACAGATACGCAGTATTTT. Residues: CASSLERTDTQYF. V usage is TRBV7-2 and J usage is TRBJ2-3, with D perhaps matching TRBD2 (5 bases). V was cut by 1 base and J by 3 bases, with 5 bases left in between. CDR1 and CDR2 (germline): SGHTA, FQGNSA. The CDR3 has 13 amino acids.

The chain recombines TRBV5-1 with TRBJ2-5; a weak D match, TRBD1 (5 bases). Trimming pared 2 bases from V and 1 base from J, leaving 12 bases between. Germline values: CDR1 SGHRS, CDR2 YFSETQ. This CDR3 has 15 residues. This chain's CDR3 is CASSLFGDSQETQYF. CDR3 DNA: TGCGCCAGCAGCTTATTCGGAGACAGCCAAGAGACCCAGTACTTC.

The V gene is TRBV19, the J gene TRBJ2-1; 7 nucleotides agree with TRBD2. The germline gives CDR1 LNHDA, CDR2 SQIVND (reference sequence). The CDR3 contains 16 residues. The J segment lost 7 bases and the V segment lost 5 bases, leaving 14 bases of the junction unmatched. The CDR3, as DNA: TGTGCCAGTAGTGGACTCCTAGTGTGGGGGGGAAATGAGCAGTTCTTC. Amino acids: CASSGLLVWGGNEQFF.

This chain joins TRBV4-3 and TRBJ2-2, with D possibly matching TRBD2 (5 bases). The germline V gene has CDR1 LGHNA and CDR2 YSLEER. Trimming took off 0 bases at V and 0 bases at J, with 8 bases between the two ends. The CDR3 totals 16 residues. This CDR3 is CASSQDRGANTGELFF. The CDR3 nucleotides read TGCGCCAGCAGCCAAGACCGGGGAGCGAACACCGGGGAGCTGTTTTTT.

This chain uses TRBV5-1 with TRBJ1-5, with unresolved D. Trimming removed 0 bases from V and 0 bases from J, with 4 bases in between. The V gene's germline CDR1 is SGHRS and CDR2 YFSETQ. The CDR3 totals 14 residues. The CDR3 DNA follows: TGCGCCAGCAGCTTGGCAGGTAGCAATCAGCCCCAGCATTTT. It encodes CASSLAGSNQPQHF.

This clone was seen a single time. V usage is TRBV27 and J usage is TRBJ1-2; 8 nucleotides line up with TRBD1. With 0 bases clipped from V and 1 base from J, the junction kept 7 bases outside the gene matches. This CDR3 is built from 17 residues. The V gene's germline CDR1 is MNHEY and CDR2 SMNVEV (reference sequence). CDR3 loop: CASSLSTGDRGNYGYTF. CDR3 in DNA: TGTGCCAGCAGTTTATCGACAGGAGACAGGGGTAACTATGGCTACACCTTC.

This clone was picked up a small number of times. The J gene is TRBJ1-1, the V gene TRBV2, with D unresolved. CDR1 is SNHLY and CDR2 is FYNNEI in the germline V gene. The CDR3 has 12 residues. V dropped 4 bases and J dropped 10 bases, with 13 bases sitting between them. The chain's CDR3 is CASSAGGRGAFF. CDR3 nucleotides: TGTGCCAGCAGTGCAGGTGGGCGGGGAGCTTTCTTT.

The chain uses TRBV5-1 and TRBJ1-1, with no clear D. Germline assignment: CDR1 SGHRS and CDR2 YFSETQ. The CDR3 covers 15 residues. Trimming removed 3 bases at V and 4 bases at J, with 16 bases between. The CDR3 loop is CASSWRALAGTEAFF. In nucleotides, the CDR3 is TGCGCCAGCAGCTGGAGGGCCTTGGCAGGCACTGAAGCTTTCTTT.

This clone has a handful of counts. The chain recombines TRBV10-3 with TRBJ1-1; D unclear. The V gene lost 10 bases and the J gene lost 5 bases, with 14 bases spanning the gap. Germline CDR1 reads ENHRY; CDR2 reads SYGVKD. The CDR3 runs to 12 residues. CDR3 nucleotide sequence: TGTGCCACCTTAGGGAGGGCGACTGAAGCTTTCTTT. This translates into CATLGRATEAFF.